The 20 T cell receptor beta chains given below trace back to one sample, sequenced in a study of pediatric ulcerative colitis. Rectal tissue came from one to two pinch biopsies taken at colonoscopy. Repertoires were generated with immunoSEQ multiplex PCR, while TCRdb's copy carries only in-frame clones and drops some. Among 44,000 or so clones listed, about 79% were seen once. The source material was gut tissue. The origin of the receptors is a girl between 5 and 17 years old with moderate ulcerative colitis.

V is TRBV5-1 and J is TRBJ1-3; a weak D match, TRBD1 (6 bases). The CDR3 is made up of 18 amino acids. Trimming cost V 0 bases and J 2 bases, with 18 bases left between them. Germline assignment: CDR1 SGHRS and CDR2 YFSETQ. This chain's CDR3 is CASSLGTVGVGAGNTIYF. In nucleotides, the CDR3 is TGCGCCAGCAGCTTGGGGACAGTTGGCGTTGGGGCTGGAAACACCATATATTTT.

Only a few counts were recorded for this clone. The genes are TRBV30 and TRBJ1-6; 9 nucleotides agree with TRBD1. J gave up 14 bases and V 0 bases, and 14 bases lay outside the gene matches. The CDR3 contains 16 residues. Germline CDR1 reads GTSNPN; CDR2 reads SVGIG (reference sequence). Here the CDR3 reads CAWSVPGQGALEALHF. CDR3 DNA sequence: TGTGCCTGGAGTGTACCGGGACAGGGAGCGCTGGAGGCCCTCCACTTT.

The gene calls are TRBV19 and TRBJ1-2; D is uncertain. The CDR3 consists of 15 residues. Trimming removed 3 bases at V and 7 bases at J, with 18 bases between. Germline loops: CDR1 LNHDA, CDR2 SQIVND (reference sequence). In DNA form, the CDR3 reads TGTGCCAGTAGTATCCCGGGCTCCACTCCCTCTGGCTACACCTTC. It yields the protein CASSIPGSTPSGYTF.

This chain connects TRBV7-3 to TRBJ2-1; 8 bases fit TRBD2. This CDR3 region has 14 residues. Germline assignment: CDR1 SGHTA and CDR2 FQGTGA. V was clipped by 8 bases and J by 5 bases; unmatched bases: 8. CDR3 protein: CASGAGGVNNEQFF. The CDR3 nucleotides read TGTGCCAGCGGTGCGGGGGGCGTCAACAATGAGCAGTTCTTC.

The chain has TRBV5-1 and TRBJ1-2; D uncertain. The germline gives CDR1 SGHRS, CDR2 YFSETQ. The CDR3 is 13 residues long. Trimming removed 3 bases from V and 5 bases from J, with 11 bases in between. The CDR3, as DNA: TGCGCCAGCAGCTATGACCGAGAATATGGCTACACCTTC. Its translation is CASSYDREYGYTF.

The chain joins TRBV5-1 to TRBJ1-1, with TRBD1 as a possible D gene (6 bases). Trimming removed 5 bases from V and 6 bases from J, with 20 bases in between. Germline assignment: CDR1 SGHRS and CDR2 YFSETQ. This CDR3 has 15 amino acids. CDR3 protein: CASSLQTIRGAEAFF. CDR3 nucleotides: TGCGCCAGCAGTTTGCAAACCATCAGGGGCGCTGAAGCTTTCTTT.

The chain carries TRBV4-3 and TRBJ1-1, with D tentatively TRBD1 (5 bases). CDR1 LGHNA and CDR2 YSLEER come from the germline V gene. V lost 0 bases and J 1 base, leaving 12 bases between the germline ends. The CDR3 loop spans 16 amino acids. As DNA, the CDR3 is TGCGCCAGCAGCCAAGAGAAGGCAGGGCGGAACACTGAAGCTTTCTTT. This encodes CASSQEKAGRNTEAFF.

The V call is TRBV25-1, the J call TRBJ1-1, with D perhaps TRBD1 (5 bases). The CDR3 covers 17 residues. Trimming removed 2 bases at V and 6 bases at J, with 22 bases between. The germline CDR1 and CDR2 sequences are MGHDK and SYGVNS. CDR3 bases: TGTGCCAGCAGTGAAGGTCGACCTGGGGGTATTCTCGCTGAAGCTTTCTTT. It yields the protein CASSEGRPGGILAEAFF.

This sequence joins TRBV5-4 and TRBJ2-3, with D uncertain. V gave up 2 bases and J gave up 0 bases, with 10 bases separating them. This CDR3 contains 15 residues. Germline V gene sequence: CDR1 SGHNT, CDR2 YYREEE (reference sequence). As DNA, the CDR3 is TGTGCCAGCAGCTTCCAAGCAGCTAGCACAGATACGCAGTATTTT. This sequence encodes CASSFQAASTDTQYF.

The chain couples TRBV7-2 to TRBJ2-7; 11 nucleotides match TRBD2. CDR3 size: 14 residues. J lost 7 bases, V lost 3 bases, and 5 bases had no gene match. The germline CDR1 and CDR2 sequences are SGHTA and FQGNSA. In DNA, the CDR3 is TGTGCCAGCAGCTTTGGGACTAGCGGAAGGGAGCAGTACTTC. It encodes CASSFGTSGREQYF.

V usage is TRBV10-3 and J usage is TRBJ1-4; tentative D call: TRBD1 (6 bases). The CDR3 spans 13 residues. The V end lost 9 bases, the J end lost 8 bases, and 16 bases lay between the germline ends. Germline values: CDR1 ENHRY, CDR2 SYGVKD. The CDR3 sequence is CAIRAFDREKLFF. The CDR3 DNA reads TGTGCCATAAGAGCCTTCGACAGGGAAAAACTGTTTTTT.

The rearrangement joins TRBV21-1 to TRBJ1-5; the D call TRBD1 from the table was never checked on the DNA. TRBV21-1 is listed as a pseudogene. This CDR3 is 17 amino acids long. As DNA, the CDR3 is TGTGCCAGCAGCAAAGCACCCAGTAAGGGGGGCAATCAGCCCCAGCATTTT. It is translated as CASSKAPSKGGNQPQHF.

A few counts support this clone. The chain is built from TRBV7-6 and TRBJ1-6, with D possibly TRBD1 on 5 matching bases. Trimming took 5 bases from V and 9 from J, leaving 17 bases between them. The CDR3 length is 15 residues. Germline-derived CDR1 and CDR2 are SGHVS and FNYEAQ. The CDR3 nucleotides are TGTGCCAGCAGCCCGACGTCGGGGGTTCCTTCACCCCTCCACTTT. Translation gives CASSPTSGVPSPLHF.

This chain uses TRBV19 with TRBJ2-6; unclear D gene. Deletions cut 3 bases from V and 3 bases from J, with 9 bases between. In germline, CDR1 is LNHDA, CDR2 SQIVND (reference sequence). The CDR3 runs 15 residues. The CDR3 sequence is CASSMIGSGANVLTF. CDR3 nucleotides: TGTGCCAGTAGTATGATTGGTAGTGGGGCCAACGTCCTGACTTTC.

The chain joins TRBV19 to TRBJ2-2; D not resolved. Germline V gene sequence: CDR1 LNHDA, CDR2 SQIVND (reference sequence). Trimming removed 3 bases at V and 8 bases at J, with 13 bases between. The CDR3 totals 14 residues. The CDR3 sequence is CASSMHSPGGELFF. DNA of the CDR3: TGTGCCAGTAGTATGCATAGCCCCGGGGGGGAGCTGTTTTTT.

This chain uses TRBV19 with TRBJ1-2, with 7 bases that match TRBD1. V was pared by 6 bases and J by 3 bases, with 13 bases of the junction left unmatched. Germline V CDR1 and CDR2: LNHDA, SQIVND (reference sequence). The CDR3 is 16 residues long. DNA of the CDR3: TGTGCCAGTAGCCGCGTCCGGGACAGCAGCGACTATGGCTACACCTTC. Amino acid sequence: CASSRVRDSSDYGYTF.

This clone came up once. The rearrangement links TRBV6-4 to TRBJ2-6; D unresolved. This CDR3 spans 17 amino acids. Trimming took 2 bases from V and 2 from J, leaving 13 bases between them. The V gene's germline CDR1 is MRHNA and CDR2 SNTAGT. The CDR3 spells CASSDELVLAGANVLTF. For the CDR3, the DNA is TGTGCCAGCAGTGACGAGCTGGTTTTGGCTGGGGCCAACGTCCTGACTTTC.

V and J are TRBV5-1 and TRBJ2-3; D is perhaps TRBD2 (6 bases). The CDR3 contains 14 residues. Germline V lookup: CDR1 SGHRS, CDR2 YFSETQ. With 0 bases removed from V and 5 bases from J, the gap between germline ends came to 10 bases. The CDR3 spells CASSLVGGQDTQYF. The CDR3 DNA reads TGCGCCAGCAGCTTGGTCGGGGGTCAAGATACGCAGTATTTT.

On this clone itself: Sequence at one end of the junction differs from germline and may be a read error. This chain links TRBV7-7 with TRBJ1-6, with a possible D match to TRBD1 (5 bases). Germline V lookup: CDR1 SSHAT, CDR2 FNYEAQ (reference sequence). The CDR3 loop spans 19 amino acids. CDR3 residues: CASRPFRDGPSSYNSPLHF. CDR3 nucleotide sequence: TGTGCTAGCAGGCCGTTTCGGGACGGACCGAGCTCCTATAATTCACCCCTCCACTTT.

The V gene is TRBV19, the J gene TRBJ2-2, with 9 bases aligning to TRBD2. V lost 6 bases to trimming and J lost 5 bases; unmatched junction nucleotides: 7. The CDR3 is 15 residues long. Per germline, CDR1 LNHDA and CDR2 SQIVND (reference sequence). The CDR3 protein is CASRIGLASTGELFF. Here the CDR3 DNA reads TGTGCCAGTAGGATTGGACTAGCGTCTACCGGGGAGCTGTTTTTT.